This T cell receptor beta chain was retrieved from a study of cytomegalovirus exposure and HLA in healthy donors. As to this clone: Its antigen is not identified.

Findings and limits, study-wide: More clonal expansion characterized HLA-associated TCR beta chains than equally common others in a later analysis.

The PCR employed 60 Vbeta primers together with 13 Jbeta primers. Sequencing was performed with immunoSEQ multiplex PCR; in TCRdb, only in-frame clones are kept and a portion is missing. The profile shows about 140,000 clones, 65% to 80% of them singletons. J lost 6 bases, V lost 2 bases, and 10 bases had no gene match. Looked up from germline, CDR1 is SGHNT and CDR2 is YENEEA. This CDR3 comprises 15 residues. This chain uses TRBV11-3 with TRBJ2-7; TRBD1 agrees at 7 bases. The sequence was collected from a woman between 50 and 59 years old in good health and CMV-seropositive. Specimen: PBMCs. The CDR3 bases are TGTGCCAGCAGCTTAATCAAGGACAGGACCGGCGAGCAGTACTTC. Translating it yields CASSLIKDRTGEQYF.